The rows below give T cell receptor beta chains drawn from one sample of a study of glioma-infiltrating T cells after dendritic cell vaccination. Clones were sequenced by immunoSEQ multiplex PCR, and TCRdb holds only the in-frame ones, with some missing. The sample lists around 60,000 clones; around nine tenths were seen once. Specimen: blood, collected after dendritic cell vaccination. The receptors come from a human donor with glioblastoma. The CDR3 runs from the conserved cysteine through the conserved F or W. Fields, in order: clone size, D gene, J gene, V gene, CDR3 protein. D genes are given only for firm matches. Part of the rows lack a size; the others show once, few, many or a class for expanded clones.

abundance: .; d_gene: TRBD1; j_gene: TRBJ1-4; v_gene: TRBV7-2; CDR3aa: CASSLAVGQPNEKLFF
abundance: .; d_gene: .; j_gene: TRBJ1-1; v_gene: TRBV4-2; CDR3aa: CASSQASGQMNTEAFF
abundance: .; d_gene: .; j_gene: TRBJ1-2; v_gene: TRBV5-1; CDR3aa: CASSYDRNYGYTF
abundance: .; d_gene: .; j_gene: TRBJ2-3; v_gene: TRBV7-3; CDR3aa: CASSLRSGSDTQYF
abundance: .; d_gene: .; j_gene: TRBJ2-5; v_gene: TRBV7-2; CDR3aa: CASSPGRGETQYF
abundance: .; d_gene: TRBD1; j_gene: TRBJ2-7; v_gene: TRBV29-1; CDR3aa: CSVGTGREQYF
abundance: .; d_gene: .; j_gene: TRBJ1-2; v_gene: TRBV7-2; CDR3aa: CASSLVGGTNYGYTF
abundance: .; d_gene: .; j_gene: TRBJ2-1; v_gene: TRBV9; CDR3aa: CASSPVAEYNEQFF
abundance: .; d_gene: .; j_gene: TRBJ1-4; v_gene: TRBV5-1; CDR3aa: CASSTDSEKLFF
abundance: .; d_gene: TRBD2; j_gene: TRBJ2-7; v_gene: TRBV25-1; CDR3aa: CASSGGSGDYEQYF
abundance: .; d_gene: TRBD2; j_gene: TRBJ2-2; v_gene: TRBV4-1; CDR3aa: CASSQGEIFGGASTGELFF
abundance: once; d_gene: .; j_gene: TRBJ1-5; v_gene: TRBV7-9; CDR3aa: CASQYSNQPQHF
abundance: .; d_gene: TRBD1; j_gene: TRBJ2-7; v_gene: TRBV10-1; CDR3aa: CASSETDRGRYEQYF
abundance: .; d_gene: .; j_gene: TRBJ2-4; v_gene: TRBV7-9; CDR3aa: CASSWDTQNIQYF
abundance: .; d_gene: .; j_gene: TRBJ2-7; v_gene: TRBV7-2; CDR3aa: CASSLDGSGYEQYF
abundance: .; d_gene: TRBD1; j_gene: TRBJ1-1; v_gene: TRBV6-5; CDR3aa: CASRNRGGTEAFF
abundance: .; d_gene: .; j_gene: TRBJ1-4; v_gene: TRBV29-1; CDR3aa: CSVHTLRGREEKLFF
abundance: .; d_gene: TRBD2; j_gene: TRBJ2-3; v_gene: TRBV5-1; CDR3aa: CASSATSGSWTDTQYF
abundance: .; d_gene: .; j_gene: TRBJ2-7; v_gene: TRBV5-5; CDR3aa: CASSWGPEYEQYF
abundance: .; d_gene: TRBD1; j_gene: TRBJ2-4; v_gene: TRBV5-6; CDR3aa: CASSWDREWNIQYF
abundance: .; d_gene: .; j_gene: TRBJ1-1; v_gene: TRBV19; CDR3aa: CASSERNTEAFF
abundance: .; d_gene: .; j_gene: TRBJ1-2; v_gene: TRBV27; CDR3aa: CASSLAGQNYGYTF